The 14 T cell receptor beta chains listed next were all sequenced from one sample in a study of T cells after somatic rescue of genetic block. Data came from immunoSEQ multiplex PCR; TCRdb stores just in-frame clones and leaves some out. The sample has more than 13,000 clones, 60% to 75% seen once. Sequenced: peripheral blood mononuclear cells (PBMCs). The source of these receptors is a man younger than 35.

This CDR3 reads CASSKRDYLTIGSNEQFF. The CDR3 nucleotides are TGTGCCAGCAGTAAGCGGGACTACCTAACTATTGGTTCCAATGAGCAGTTCTTC. V usage is TRBV25-1 and J usage is TRBJ2-1; 7 bases line up with TRBD2. The J segment lost 6 bases and the V segment lost 5 bases, leaving 19 bases of the junction unmatched. CDR1 and CDR2 from the germline V gene are MGHDK and SYGVNS. The CDR3 sequence is 18 residues long.

V and J are TRBV30 and TRBJ2-5; no clear D gene. The CDR3 extends over 13 amino acids. Between the trimmed V and J ends, which lost 0 bases and 3 bases, there was a span of 8 bases. Germline CDR1 and CDR2: GTSNPN and SVGIG (reference sequence). In DNA form, the CDR3 reads TGTGCCTGGAGTGTAGAAAGGAAAGAGACCCAGTACTTC. The encoded protein is CAWSVERKETQYF.

The chain uses TRBV7-9 and TRBJ1-1; 12 bases are a match to TRBD1. Germline values: CDR1 SEHNR, CDR2 FQNEAQ (reference sequence). The CDR3 loop spans 16 amino acids. With 2 bases clipped from V and 1 base from J, the junction kept 2 bases outside the gene matches. The CDR3 nucleotides are TGTGCCAGCAGCTTAAGGGGACAGGGGGCGAACACTGAAGCTTTCTTT. This codes for CASSLRGQGANTEAFF.

The rearrangement joins TRBV18 to TRBJ1-4, with a weak D call TRBD1 (6 bases). Germline values: CDR1 KGHSH, CDR2 LQKENI. The V gene lost 1 base and the J gene lost 5 bases, with 14 bases spanning the gap. The CDR3 contains 16 residues. The CDR3 reads CASSPLLQGPNEKLFF. CDR3 nucleotide sequence: TGTGCCAGCTCACCACTATTACAGGGCCCAAATGAAAAACTGTTTTTT.

The chain has TRBV28 and TRBJ2-2; either TRBD1 or TRBD2 may supply D (5 bases each). CDR1 is MDHEN, CDR2 SYDVKM, per germline. V was shortened by 6 bases and J by 8 bases, with 19 bases between the two germline ends. The CDR3 is 15 residues long. CDR3 in amino acids: CASSPPGPKLGELFF. The DNA for the CDR3 is TGTGCCAGCAGCCCTCCGGGGCCTAAGTTAGGGGAGCTGTTTTTT.

The V gene is TRBV19, the J gene TRBJ2-7; 8 bases align to TRBD2. CDR1 is LNHDA, CDR2 SQIVND, per germline (reference sequence). V shed 6 bases and J 4 bases; nucleotides not matched to a gene: 11. This CDR3 region has 15 residues. CDR3 protein: CASRSFGGGPYEQYF. CDR3 nucleotide sequence: TGTGCCAGTAGGTCCTTTGGCGGGGGGCCTTACGAGCAGTACTTC.

This clone rates as medium-sized. The genes are TRBV5-1 and TRBJ1-1; the match to TRBD1 covers 7 bases. V shed 0 bases and J 7 bases; nucleotides not matched to a gene: 9. The CDR3 runs 15 residues. Germline V gene data show CDR1 as SGHRS and CDR2 as YFSETQ. The CDR3 DNA follows: TGCGCCAGCAGCTTGGCCGAAGGGGGCGAGGTTGAAGCTTTCTTT. This sequence encodes CASSLAEGGEVEAFF.

This clone was picked up a small number of times. The V call is TRBV2, the J call TRBJ2-7; D is uncertain. Trimming took 6 bases from V and 3 from J, leaving 3 bases between them. This CDR3 region has 10 residues. CDR1 and CDR2 (germline): SNHLY, FYNNEI. The CDR3 bases are TGTGCCAGCAGACGCTACGAGCAGTACTTC. Protein product: CASRRYEQYF.

This clone was seen a handful of times. The gene calls are TRBV30 and TRBJ1-5; D perhaps matches TRBD1 (6 bases). The CDR3 spans 14 residues. Per germline, CDR1 GTSNPN and CDR2 SVGIG (reference sequence). V lost 2 bases and J 6 bases, leaving 14 bases between the germline ends. As DNA, the CDR3 is TGTGCCTGGAGTCCACGGGGGGCAAGTCAGCCCCAGCATTTT. Amino acid sequence: CAWSPRGASQPQHF.

The chain combines TRBV14 with TRBJ2-3, with D possibly being TRBD1 (6 bases). The CDR3 runs 15 residues. Germline CDR1 is SGHDN and CDR2 is FVKESK. V shed 1 base and J shed 2 bases, with 10 bases lying between them. The CDR3 region is CASSQGTGNTDTQYF. Written as DNA, the CDR3 is TGTGCCAGCAGCCAAGGTACAGGGAACACAGATACGCAGTATTTT.

The J gene is TRBJ1-5, the V gene TRBV5-5; the D gene is possibly TRBD1 (6 bases). Germline values: CDR1 SGHKS, CDR2 YYEKEE (reference sequence). The CDR3 spans 16 residues. V was trimmed by 0 bases and J by 7 bases, leaving 17 bases between them. The CDR3 region has the DNA TGTGCCAGCAGCTTGGGTCAGGGGCGGAAAAACCAGCCCCAGCATTTT. Amino acid sequence: CASSLGQGRKNQPQHF.

The chain links TRBV5-1 to TRBJ2-7; a possible D gene is TRBD2 (5 bases). CDR3 length: 14 amino acids. Trimming removed 4 bases at V and 4 bases at J, with 15 bases between. The germline V gene has CDR1 SGHRS and CDR2 YFSETQ. CDR3 in DNA: TGCGCCAGCAGCCCCGTGACCGGGGAATACGAGCAGTACTTC. As protein: CASSPVTGEYEQYF.

This clone was picked up one time. This rearrangement joins TRBV19 to TRBJ2-7; a weak D match, TRBD1 (5 bases). The length of the CDR3 is 15 residues. The ends were cut back, 8 bases at V and 0 bases at J, with 17 bases in the middle. In germline, CDR1 is LNHDA, CDR2 SQIVND (reference sequence). As DNA, the CDR3 is TGTGCCAGTTCCACCAGGGCTCGACCCTCCTACGAGCAGTACTTC. Its translation: CASSTRARPSYEQYF.

CDR3 loop: CASSLSLPGTEAFF. In nucleotides, the CDR3 is TGTGCCAGCAGTTTATCCCTACCGGGCACTGAAGCTTTCTTT. The chain combines TRBV27 with TRBJ1-1; D not certain. This CDR3 has 14 amino acids. Between the trimmed V and J ends, which lost 0 bases and 4 bases, there was a span of 9 bases. Germline CDR1 MNHEY, CDR2 SMNVEV (reference sequence).